Included here is one TCR beta chain sequence, with context. Its antigen is still unknown. It was CD45RO-negative cells, positively selected for CCR7, that made up naive CD8 cells, with terminally differentiated effector memory CD45RA+ cells excluded. V lost 3 bases, J lost 4 bases, and 7 bases stayed unmatched. CDR1 is SGHKS and CDR2 is YYEKEE in the germline V gene (reference sequence). This CDR3 has 16 residues. An assay was performed, and its level was deep. Clones were read by immunoSEQ multiplex PCR, and TCRdb kept only the in-frame ones, dropping some. The table shows about 2 million clones, with over 85% occurring only once. This entry comes from a study of shared clonotypes between healthy human individuals. Study-level points and caveats: The genetic and exposure-history diversity represented was limited by few donors. Sampling used blood alone; tissue repertoires probably differ. Lower generation probabilities were found for non-shared clonotypes than for those shared by all four donors.

The chain has TRBV5-5 and TRBJ1-1, with 12 positions matching TRBD1. The TCR originated in a man aged 18 to 30 in good health. The sequenced sample consisted of naive CD8+ T cells sorted from blood. Here the CDR3 reads CASSWDRGLGVTEAFF. The CDR3 DNA follows: TGTGCCAGCAGCTGGGACAGGGGGCTAGGGGTCACTGAAGCTTTCTTT.